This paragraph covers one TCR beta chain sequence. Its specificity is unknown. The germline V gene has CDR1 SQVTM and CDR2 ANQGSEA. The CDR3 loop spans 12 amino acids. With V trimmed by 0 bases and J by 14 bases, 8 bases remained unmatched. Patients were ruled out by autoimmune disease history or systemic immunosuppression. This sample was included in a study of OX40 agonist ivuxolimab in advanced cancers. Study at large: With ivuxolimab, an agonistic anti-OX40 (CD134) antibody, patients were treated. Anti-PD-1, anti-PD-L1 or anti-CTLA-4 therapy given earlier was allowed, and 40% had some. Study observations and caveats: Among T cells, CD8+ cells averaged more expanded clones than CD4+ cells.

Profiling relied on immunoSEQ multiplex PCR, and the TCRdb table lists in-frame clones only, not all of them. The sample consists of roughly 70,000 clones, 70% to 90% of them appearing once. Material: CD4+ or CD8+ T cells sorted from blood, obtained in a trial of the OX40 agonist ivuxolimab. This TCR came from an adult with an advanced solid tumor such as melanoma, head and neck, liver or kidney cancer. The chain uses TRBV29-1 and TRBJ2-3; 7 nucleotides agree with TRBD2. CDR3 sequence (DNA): TGCAGCGTTGAAGATTCTAGCGGCGGGCGGTATTTT. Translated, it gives CSVEDSSGGRYF.